This entry lists 25 T cell receptor beta chains sequenced from one sample in a study of T cell repertoires in cytomegalovirus infection. Which antigens these TCRs recognize remains unknown. A single record per CDR3 protein comes from TCRdb applying MiXCR to the reads. The sample has roughly 920,000 distinct CDR3 sequences, around 32% seen once. Sequenced here: cultured CD8+ T cells from PBMCs, sampled from culture after CMV antigen stimulation. These TCRs come from a human donor in good health (CMV status not recorded). Some clones in this sample may be carry-over from other donors' samples.

This clonotype was counted between two and nine times. The chain recombines TRBV6-5 with TRBJ2-3; D could derive from TRBD1 or TRBD2 (5 bases each). Germline CDR1 is MNHEY and CDR2 is SVGAGI. The CDR3 sequence is 16 residues long. V was trimmed by 0 bases and J by 3 bases, leaving 13 bases between them. The CDR3 region has the DNA TGTGCCAGCAGTTACTCGTTCAGGGAGAGGACAGATACGCAGTATTTT. As protein: CASSYSFRERTDTQYF.

The gene calls are TRBV7-6 and TRBJ1-5; perhaps TRBD1 as D (6 bases). The germline V gene encodes CDR1 SGHVS and CDR2 FNYEAQ. This CDR3 is built from 14 residues. V was cut by 4 bases and J by 5 bases, with 12 bases left in between. CDR3 region: CASSSGGGDQPQHF. The CDR3 DNA reads TGTGCCAGCAGCTCGGGAGGGGGGGATCAGCCCCAGCATTTT.

This clonotype was found once. The chain links TRBV27 to TRBJ2-7, with 9 bases fitting TRBD2. The CDR3 runs to 15 residues. The ends lost 3 bases at V and 5 bases at J; junction bases unmatched: 8. Looked up from germline, CDR1 is MNHEY and CDR2 is SMNVEV (reference sequence). The CDR3 spells CASSFEIAGVDEQYF. DNA of the CDR3: TGTGCCAGCAGTTTCGAAATAGCGGGGGTGGACGAGCAGTACTTC.

In this sample, this clonotype turned up a few times. The gene calls are TRBV11-2 and TRBJ2-1; 8 nucleotides match TRBD2. J gave up 4 bases and V 6 bases, and 8 bases lay outside the gene matches. The CDR3 runs to 15 residues. In germline, CDR1 is SGHAT, CDR2 FQNNGV. In DNA form, the CDR3 reads TGTGCCAGCAGTCTTAGCGGGGTGAAGTACAATGAGCAGTTCTTC. Protein product: CASSLSGVKYNEQFF.

This clonotype was seen ten or more times. J is TRBJ2-3 and V is TRBV7-9; D tentatively reads TRBD1 or TRBD2 (6 bases each). The V and J ends lost 6 bases and 2 bases respectively, with 15 bases between them. Per germline, CDR1 SEHNR and CDR2 FQNEAQ (reference sequence). The length of the CDR3 is 15 residues. The CDR3 bases are TGTGCCAGCAGTCGAGAGGGGGGAACCACAGATACGCAGTATTTT. This translates into CASSREGGTTDTQYF.

This chain connects TRBV13 to TRBJ2-1; D unresolved. Trimming took 0 bases from V and 8 from J, leaving 8 bases between them. In germline, CDR1 is PRHDT, CDR2 FYEKMQ (reference sequence). The CDR3 sequence is 13 residues long. In nucleotides, the CDR3 is TGTGCCAGCAGCTTAGGGACAAACTATGAGCAGTTCTTC. This encodes CASSLGTNYEQFF.

J is TRBJ2-1 and V is TRBV18; D not resolved. Trimming pared 2 bases from V and 4 bases from J, leaving 12 bases between. Germline V gene data show CDR1 as KGHSH and CDR2 as LQKENI. The CDR3 runs to 15 residues. The CDR3 loop reads CASSPSPWPYNEQFF. The CDR3 coding sequence is TGTGCCAGCTCACCATCACCCTGGCCATACAATGAGCAGTTCTTC.

This rearrangement joins TRBV7-6 to TRBJ2-5; D may be TRBD2 (6 bases). V was trimmed by 1 base and J by 5 bases, leaving 17 bases between them. This CDR3 has 16 residues. Germline-derived CDR1 and CDR2 are SGHVS and FNYEAQ. The CDR3 nucleotides are TGTGCCAGCAGCTTAGGGGGAGGCGACCGGAGGGAGACCCAGTACTTC. Encoded protein: CASSLGGGDRRETQYF.

Comments on this clonotype: A junction boundary mismatches the germline segment, possibly from a read error. The rearrangement uses TRBV12-5 and TRBJ1-1; D is uncertain. The CDR3 runs to 16 residues. CDR1 and CDR2 (germline): LGHNT, FRNRAP. The CDR3 coding sequence is TGTGCTAGGGGTTTCTACCAGAGGACGGGGAACACTGAAGCTTTCTTT. Translation gives CARGFYQRTGNTEAFF.

This clonotype was seen ten or more times. The chain couples TRBV7-9 to TRBJ1-2, with D perhaps matching TRBD1 (6 bases). Per germline, CDR1 SEHNR and CDR2 FQNEAQ (reference sequence). The V and J ends lost 6 bases and 7 bases respectively, with 18 bases between them. The CDR3 contains 14 residues. CDR3 DNA: TGTGCCAGCAGTAAGAACAGGGAAAATGCTGGCTACACCTTC. This sequence encodes CASSKNRENAGYTF.

The chain couples TRBV6-1 to TRBJ1-1; TRBD1 is a possible D gene (5 bases). The V and J ends lost 8 bases and 1 base respectively, with 17 bases between them. Germline CDR1 MNHNS, CDR2 SASEGT. The CDR3 runs 15 residues. The DNA of the CDR3 is TGTGCCAGCCGCAACCCGGACAAGAGGAACACTGAAGCTTTCTTT. Translating it yields CASRNPDKRNTEAFF.

This chain connects TRBV6-1 to TRBJ2-1, with unresolved D. This CDR3 has 13 amino acids. Germline V gene data show CDR1 as MNHNS and CDR2 as SASEGT. The V gene lost 7 bases and the J gene lost 6 bases, with 13 bases spanning the gap. The CDR3 here is CASTDSLGNEQFF. DNA of the CDR3: TGTGCCAGCACCGACTCTCTAGGCAATGAGCAGTTCTTC.

This clonotype turned up a few times. The gene calls are TRBV28 and TRBJ2-1; TRBD2 matches at 14 bases. Germline CDR1 is MDHEN and CDR2 is SYDVKM. CDR3 length equals 20 residues. V was clipped by 4 bases and J by 7 bases; unmatched bases: 18. The CDR3 DNA is TGTGCCAGCAGTTCCCCCTGGGGGACTAGCGGGGGAGTCTGGCTAAATGAGCAGTTCTTC. Protein product: CASSSPWGTSGGVWLNEQFF.

This clonotype occurred many times. The chain employs TRBV6-5 and TRBJ2-7, with D hard to call. With 5 bases removed from V and 3 bases from J, the gap between germline ends came to 11 bases. Germline V CDR1 and CDR2: MNHEY, SVGAGI. This CDR3 is 13 amino acids long. The CDR3 loop reads CASSPSFLYEQYF. The CDR3 DNA reads TGTGCCAGCAGTCCCTCATTCCTCTACGAGCAGTACTTC.

V usage is TRBV12-5 and J usage is TRBJ1-2; no clear D gene. Germline V gives CDR1 LGHNT, CDR2 FRNRAP. The CDR3 is 11 residues long. Deletions cut 1 base from V and 5 bases from J, with 2 bases between. The CDR3 nucleotides are TGTGCTAGTGGTTTGGGGTATGGCTACACCTTC. Encoded protein: CASGLGYGYTF.

This clonotype was counted between two and nine times. The chain links TRBV19 to TRBJ1-5, with TRBD1 identical over 7 bases. V gave up 7 bases and J gave up 5 bases; unmatched junction bases: 8. The CDR3 spans 14 residues. Germline V gives CDR1 LNHDA, CDR2 SQIVND (reference sequence). The CDR3 reads CASNLRGQHQPQHF. The CDR3 DNA reads as TGTGCCAGTAATTTAAGGGGACAGCATCAGCCCCAGCATTTT.

This sequence joins TRBV2 and TRBJ1-5, with D perhaps matching TRBD1 (5 bases). Germline-derived CDR1 and CDR2 are SNHLY and FYNNEI. CDR3 length: 14 residues. V lost 7 bases, J lost 3 bases, and 13 bases lay in between. Here the CDR3 reads CASTPGQINQPQHF. CDR3 DNA: TGTGCCAGCACCCCGGGGCAGATCAATCAGCCCCAGCATTTT.

This clonotype was seen more than once but under ten times. The chain carries TRBV2 and TRBJ2-1, with 7 bases aligning to TRBD2. CDR1 is SNHLY and CDR2 is FYNNEI in the germline V gene. The CDR3 runs 17 residues. J gave up 8 bases and V 4 bases, and 17 bases lay outside the gene matches. The CDR3 sequence: CASSVWLADWRGDEQFF. The CDR3 DNA is TGTGCCAGCAGTGTATGGCTAGCGGACTGGCGCGGCGATGAGCAGTTCTTC.

The chain uses TRBV5-1 and TRBJ2-1; D not resolved. Germline V gives CDR1 SGHRS, CDR2 YFSETQ. This CDR3 region has 13 residues. Deletions cut 5 bases from V and 4 bases from J, with 10 bases between. The CDR3 nucleotides read TGCGCCAGCAGGAAGGTGGAATACAATGAGCAGTTCTTC. It specifies CASRKVEYNEQFF.

This clonotype was seen only a few times. The genes are TRBV12-3 or TRBV12-4 and TRBJ2-5; TRBD2 aligns across 13 bases. The junction had 5 bases not matched to a gene; V was cut back by 5 bases and J by 2 bases. The CDR3 loop spans 16 amino acids. CDR3: CASSGLAGATQETQYF. CDR3 DNA sequence: TGTGCCAGCAGTGGACTAGCGGGGGCCACACAAGAGACCCAGTACTTC.

This clonotype was counted only a few times. V usage is TRBV27 and J usage is TRBJ2-7; D is ambiguous. V lost 2 bases and J lost 5, with 13 bases in between. Germline CDR1 reads MNHEY; CDR2 reads SMNVEV (reference sequence). The CDR3 loop spans 14 amino acids. The CDR3 DNA sequence: TGTGCCAGCAGTTTACGGTCCACCGCCCACGAGCAGTACTTC. Its translation is CASSLRSTAHEQYF.

Note on this clonotype: This likely reflects a read error, since a far larger clone is one base away. In nucleotides, the CDR3 is TGTGCCGGCAGCTTAGCGGGGACCGGGGAGCTGTTTTTT. Translation gives CAGSLAGTGELFF. This chain uses TRBV7-8 with TRBJ2-2, with 8 bases matching TRBD2. Germline V lookup: CDR1 SGHVS, CDR2 FQNEAQ. The CDR3 contains 13 residues.

A remark on this clonotype: A much more abundant neighbour one base away suggests this may be a read error. The chain carries TRBV7-2 and TRBJ2-3; 9 bases map to TRBD1. The germline CDR1 and CDR2 sequences are SGHTA and FQGNSA. The length of the CDR3 is 15 residues. This chain's CDR3 is CANSQYRGLTDTQYF. CDR3 nucleotides: TGTGCCAACAGCCAATACAGGGGGCTCACAGATACGCAGTATTTT. Full variable domain (outside the CDR3, taken from reference TRBV7-2 and TRBJ2-3): GAGVSQSPSNKVTEKGKDVELRCDPISGHTALYWYRQSLGQGLEFLIYFQGNSAPDKSGLPSDRFSAERTGGSVSTLTIQRTQQEDSAVYLCANSQYRGLTDTQYFGPGTRLTVL.

This clonotype was picked up a small number of times. This chain links TRBV19 with TRBJ1-6; 7 bases align to TRBD1. Germline CDR1 reads LNHDA; CDR2 reads SQIVND (reference sequence). With 3 bases clipped from V and 5 bases from J, the junction kept 4 bases outside the gene matches. The length of the CDR3 is 15 residues. The CDR3 sequence: CASSMQGGDNSPLHF. In DNA, the CDR3 is TGTGCCAGTAGTATGCAAGGGGGCGATAATTCACCCCTCCACTTT.

This clonotype is a singleton in its sample. This sequence joins TRBV5-6 and TRBJ1-1; D may be TRBD1 (6 bases). V lost 2 bases to trimming and J lost 5 bases, with 16 bases between them. Germline CDR1 and CDR2: SGHDT and YYEEEE. The CDR3 consists of 15 residues. The CDR3 nucleotides read TGTGCCAGCAGCTTTTCCGGGACAAGTAGGACTGAAGCTTTCTTT. Amino acids: CASSFSGTSRTEAFF.